This T cell receptor beta chain was recovered during a study of blood T cells in healthy people across ages. Study-level findings and limits: Naive CD4+ cell counts and diversity both ran higher in long-lived than in aged donors.

A second PCR, run for about 7 to 12 cycles, used a sample-barcoded 5' primer plus a J-beta primer mix. A single record per CDR3 protein comes from TCRdb applying MiXCR to the 5' RACE reads. The sample comprises about 840,000 distinct CDR3 sequences, almost 30% of which are singletons, and approximately 10% rests with the top ten. V lost 0 bases, J lost 8 bases, and 11 bases lay in between. Germline V CDR1 and CDR2: SGDLS, YYNGEE. The CDR3 consists of 14 residues. This clonotype appeared a few times. Its antigen is unidentified. The data were also submitted as part of a second study, on T cells of mothers and their children. Per that paper: Extraction yielded RNA that went, in full, into cDNA synthesis at roughly 1.5 ug per 15 ul.

V gene TRBV9 combines with J gene TRBJ1-4; possible D gene TRBD1, 5 bases. Input material: blood. This TCR derives from a woman aged 40 to 50 in good health. The CDR3 region is CASSVDGAKEKLFF. As DNA, the CDR3 is TGTGCCAGCAGCGTAGACGGGGCAAAGGAAAAACTGTTTTTT.